One and the same sample provided the 8 T cell receptor beta chains below, sequenced in a study of blood T cell repertoires in COVID-19 (TCRdb year 2020). The library was prepared using the immunoSEQ multiplex PCR assay. The source is immuneACCESS, and TCRdb retained only in-frame sequences with V and J called. Part of the clones is not carried over; for the studies checked, unresolved V genes explain less than half of this, and the remainder is unexplained. In all, the sample holds tens of thousands of clones, and around 84% of those were seen once. The top ten clones comprise roughly 6.9% of the sample. Material for sequencing was peripheral blood. Receptors were obtained from a man aged 50 to 60 with active COVID-19.

V and J are TRBV7-9 and TRBJ2-1; 10 nucleotides line up with TRBD2. The CDR3 runs 17 residues. The germline V gene encodes CDR1 SEHNR and CDR2 FQNEAQ (reference sequence). Germline trimming cut 0 bases from V and 7 bases from J; bases unmatched to any gene: 9. For the CDR3, the DNA is TGTGCCAGCAGCTTAGCGTTTGGAGCGGGAGGGCGGAATGAGCAGTTCTTC. Amino acids: CASSLAFGAGGRNEQFF.

This clone was recorded only once. V and J are TRBV20-1 and TRBJ1-4, with D possibly being TRBD1 (5 bases). CDR1 is DFQATT and CDR2 is SNEGSKA in the germline V gene (reference sequence). V lost 3 bases and J 3 bases, leaving 17 bases between the germline ends. CDR3 size: 16 residues. CDR3 amino acids: CSASRLVTDPNEKLFF. The CDR3 DNA sequence: TGCAGTGCTAGTCGTTTGGTGACAGACCCTAATGAAAAACTGTTTTTT.

V and J are TRBV5-5 and TRBJ1-4; 7 positions agree with TRBD1. The CDR3 runs 15 residues. CDR1 is SGHKS and CDR2 is YYEKEE in the germline V gene (reference sequence). The V gene end was trimmed by 5 bases and the J gene end by 0 bases; junction bases not matched to a gene: 4. CDR3 amino acids: CASRQGPATNEKLFF. The CDR3, as DNA: TGTGCCAGCAGACAGGGGCCGGCAACTAATGAAAAACTGTTTTTT.

This sequence joins TRBV6-1 and TRBJ1-5; D uncertain. Germline CDR1 is MNHNS and CDR2 is SASEGT. CDR3 length equals 15 residues. The germline V and J ends were trimmed by 3 bases and 5 bases, with 14 bases remaining between them. This CDR3 reads CASSDLIQPHQPQHF. DNA for the CDR3: TGTGCCAGCAGTGATTTGATACAGCCACATCAGCCCCAGCATTTT.

CDR3 in amino acids: CASSLGTSGRMETQYF. CDR3 nucleotides: TGTGCCAGCAGCTTAGGGACTAGCGGGAGGATGGAGACCCAGTACTTC. V gene TRBV7-9 combines with J gene TRBJ2-5, with TRBD2 matching 14 bases. The CDR3 is 16 residues long. The V gene end was trimmed by 1 base and the J gene end by 5 bases; junction bases not matched to a gene: 3. Germline V gives CDR1 SEHNR, CDR2 FQNEAQ (reference sequence).

The gene calls are TRBV5-4 and TRBJ2-1, with D perhaps TRBD2 (5 bases). Germline lookup yields CDR1 SGHNT and CDR2 YYREEE (reference sequence). V shed 6 bases and J shed 7 bases, with 11 bases lying between them. CDR3 length: 12 amino acids. The CDR3 here is CASNSRENEQFF. The CDR3 DNA reads TGTGCCAGCAACTCTAGGGAGAATGAGCAGTTCTTC. Together with reference TRBV5-4 and TRBJ2-1, the CDR3 gives the full variable domain: ETGVTQSPTHLIKTRGQQVTLRCSSQSGHNTVSWYQQALGQGPQFIFQYYREEENGRGNFPPRFSGLQFPNYSSELNVNALELDDSALYLCASNSRENEQFFGPGTRLTVL.

The V call is TRBV3-1 (or the pseudogene TRBV3-2), the J call TRBJ2-5; D is unclear. Germline lookup yields CDR1 LGHDT and CDR2 YNNKEL (reference sequence). The CDR3 loop spans 15 amino acids. Between the trimmed V and J ends, which lost 0 bases and 2 bases, there was a span of 10 bases. In DNA, the CDR3 is TGTGCCAGCAGCCAAGATTGGCCTGTACAAGAGACCCAGTACTTC. This codes for CASSQDWPVQETQYF.

The V gene is TRBV7-9, the J gene TRBJ1-1; no clear D. Trimming pared 5 bases from V and 1 base from J, leaving 5 bases between. Germline-derived CDR1 and CDR2 are SEHNR and FQNEAQ (reference sequence). This CDR3 region has 12 residues. DNA of the CDR3: TGTGCCAGCAGCGGCCCGAACACTGAAGCTTTCTTT. It is translated as CASSGPNTEAFF. The variable domain in full, with the rest retrieved from reference TRBV7-9 and TRBJ1-1, is DTGVSQNPRHKITKRGQNVTFRCDPISEHNRLYWYRQTLGQGPEFLTYFQNEAQLEKSRLLSDRFSAERPKGSFSTLEIQRTEQGDSAMYLCASSGPNTEAFFGQGTRLTVV.